This paragraph covers one T cell receptor beta chain sequence. This entry comes from a study of CD8+ T cells in alopecia areata. In the study overall: In an open-label trial, patients got 5 to 10 mg tofacitinib twice daily.

Investigators isolated RNA and reverse transcribed it into cDNA to act as the sequencing template. Profiling relied on immunoSEQ multiplex PCR, and the TCRdb table lists in-frame clones only, not all of them. The sample shows 150,000 to 200,000 clones, roughly 65% of them seen only once. From germline, CDR1 is SEHNR and CDR2 FQNEAQ (reference sequence). The V and J ends lost 5 bases and 5 bases respectively, with 7 bases between them. There are 11 residues in the CDR3. Treatment specified: oral pan-JAK inhibitor, 5-10 mg twice daily. The receptor was derived from a human donor with alopecia areata. The chain employs TRBV7-9 and TRBJ2-7; D unresolved. The sample was CD4+ T cells sorted from blood, taken at week 4, from a patient treated with tofacitinib. The chain's CDR3 is CASSVGNEQYF. The CDR3 DNA sequence: TGTGCCAGCAGCGTAGGGAACGAGCAGTACTTC.